This T cell receptor (beta chain) comes out of a study of T cells in tuberculosis. Whole-study results and caveats: A GMM-specific repertoire classifier reached 85% to 90% accuracy, AUROC more than 0.8.

Germline CDR1 SGHTA, CDR2 FQGNSA. The CDR3 spans 16 residues. Trimming removed 0 bases from V and 6 bases from J; junction bases left unmatched: 7. Comments on this clone: Its antigen is still unknown.

The assay was immunoSEQ multiplex PCR, and TCRdb's table has in-frame clones only and misses some. Found here are 40,000 to 45,000 clones, less than 95% of them singletons; the top ten hold 1.9%. The sequenced material came from PBMCs. The receptor's source is a donor aged 10-30 years with latent tuberculosis or without tuberculosis infection. Some clones in this sample may be carry-over from other donors' samples. This chain links TRBV7-2 with TRBJ2-7; TRBD2 matches 11 bases. The CDR3 bases are TGTGCCAGCAGCTTAGCCTTTCGTCTAGCGGGAGGCGAGCAGTACTTC. The encoded protein is CASSLAFRLAGGEQYF.